There are a few counts of the clone carrying this T cell receptor beta chain. Antigen: not known. The source of the sample is a study of T-cell memory formation after mild COVID-19. Using constant-segment primers, 5'RACE produced TCR alpha and TCR beta cDNA libraries carrying sample barcodes and UMIs. TCRdb fed the 5' RACE reads into MiXCR, producing one record per CDR3 protein. Of around 390,000 distinct CDR3 sequences in the sample, roughly 15% were seen once. Per the germline V gene, CDR1 is SGHTA and CDR2 is FQGNSA. V shed 3 bases and J shed 5 bases, with 10 bases lying between them. The CDR3 contains 13 residues. Whole-study findings and limits: Within pre-infection memory, some responding clones were found, suggesting cross-reactive memory joined. Nothing confirmed that second-wave clones peaking on day 37 were specific for SARS-CoV-2.

This TCR was sampled from a man aged 18 to 29 who had mild COVID-19 (a few samples of this study predate the infection). Cell type and time point are not known. Sequenced input: PBMCs or a T cell subset sorted from them (not recorded which). The chain employs TRBV7-2 and TRBJ1-1, with D hard to call. CDR3 in amino acids: CASSFGPGTEAFF. As DNA, the CDR3 is TGTGCCAGCAGCTTTGGTCCGGGAACTGAAGCTTTCTTT.